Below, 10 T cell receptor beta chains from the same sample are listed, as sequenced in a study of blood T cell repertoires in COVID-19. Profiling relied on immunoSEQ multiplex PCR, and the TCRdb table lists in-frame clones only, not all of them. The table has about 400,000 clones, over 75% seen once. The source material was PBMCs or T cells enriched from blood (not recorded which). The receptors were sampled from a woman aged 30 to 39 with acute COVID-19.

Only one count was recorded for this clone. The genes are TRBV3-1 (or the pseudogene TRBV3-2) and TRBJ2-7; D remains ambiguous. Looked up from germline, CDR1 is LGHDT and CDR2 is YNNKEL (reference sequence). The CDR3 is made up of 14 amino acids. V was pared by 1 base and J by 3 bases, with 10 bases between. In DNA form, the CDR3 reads TGTGCCAGCAGCCAAGGTACAGTGATCTACGAGCAGTACTTC. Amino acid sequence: CASSQGTVIYEQYF.

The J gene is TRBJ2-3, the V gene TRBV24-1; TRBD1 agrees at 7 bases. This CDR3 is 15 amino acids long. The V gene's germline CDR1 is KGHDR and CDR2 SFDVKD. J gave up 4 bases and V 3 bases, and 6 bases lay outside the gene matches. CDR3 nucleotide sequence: TGTGCCACCAGTGATCCCAGACAGGGCCCAGATACGCAGTATTTT. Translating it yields CATSDPRQGPDTQYF.

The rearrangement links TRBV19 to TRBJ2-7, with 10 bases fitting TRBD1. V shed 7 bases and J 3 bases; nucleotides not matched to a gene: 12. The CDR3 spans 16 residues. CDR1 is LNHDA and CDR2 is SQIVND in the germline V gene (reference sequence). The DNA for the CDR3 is TGTGCCAGTACCCACCAGGCGACAGGGGGCTACTACGAGCAGTACTTC. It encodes CASTHQATGGYYEQYF.

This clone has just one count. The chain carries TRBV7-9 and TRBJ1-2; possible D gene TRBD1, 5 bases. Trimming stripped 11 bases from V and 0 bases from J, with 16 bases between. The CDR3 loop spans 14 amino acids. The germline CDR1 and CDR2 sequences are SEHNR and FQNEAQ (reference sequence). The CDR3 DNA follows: TGTGCCGGGGGGGTCTCAGATCCTAACTATGGCTACACCTTC. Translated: CAGGVSDPNYGYTF. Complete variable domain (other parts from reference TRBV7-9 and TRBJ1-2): DTGVSQNPRHKITKRGQNVTFRCDPISEHNRLYWYRQTLGQGPEFLTYFQNEAQLEKSRLLSDRFSAERPKGSFSTLEIQRTEQGDSAMYLCAGGVSDPNYGYTFGSGTRLTVV.

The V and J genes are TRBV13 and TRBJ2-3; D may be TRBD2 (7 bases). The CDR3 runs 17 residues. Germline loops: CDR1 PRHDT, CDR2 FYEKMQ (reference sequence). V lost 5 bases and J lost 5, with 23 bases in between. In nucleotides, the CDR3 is TGTGCCAGCAGCCCTAAGGGGGACTACCCTAAGGGAGATACGCAGTATTTT. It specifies CASSPKGDYPKGDTQYF.

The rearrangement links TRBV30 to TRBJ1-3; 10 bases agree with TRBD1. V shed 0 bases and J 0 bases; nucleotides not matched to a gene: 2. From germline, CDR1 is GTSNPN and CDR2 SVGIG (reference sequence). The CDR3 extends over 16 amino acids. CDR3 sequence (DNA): TGTGCCTGGAGTGTAGGGACAGGGGCCTCTGGAAACACCATATATTTT. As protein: CAWSVGTGASGNTIYF.

CDR3 nucleotides: TGTGCCAGCAGCCGGTCGACACTTAACTATGGCTACACCTTC. Translating gives CASSRSTLNYGYTF. The chain links TRBV3-1 (or the pseudogene TRBV3-2) to TRBJ1-2; D call uncertain. Germline values: CDR1 LGHDT, CDR2 YNNKEL (reference sequence). The V gene lost 4 bases and the J gene lost 1 base, with 10 bases spanning the gap. This CDR3 is built from 14 residues.

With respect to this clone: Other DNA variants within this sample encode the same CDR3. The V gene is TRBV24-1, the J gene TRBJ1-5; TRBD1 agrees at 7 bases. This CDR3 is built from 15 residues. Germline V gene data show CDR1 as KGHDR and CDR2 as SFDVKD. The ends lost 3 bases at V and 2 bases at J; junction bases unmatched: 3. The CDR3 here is CATSDPGQGNQPQHF. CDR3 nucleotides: TGTGCCACCAGTGATCCCGGACAGGGCAATCAGCCCCAGCATTTT.

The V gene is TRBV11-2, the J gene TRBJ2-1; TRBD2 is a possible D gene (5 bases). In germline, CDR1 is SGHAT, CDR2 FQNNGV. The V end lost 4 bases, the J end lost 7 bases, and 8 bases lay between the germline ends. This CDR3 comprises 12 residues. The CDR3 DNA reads TGTGCCAGCAGCTCCGGGGTTAATGAGCAGTTCTTC. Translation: CASSSGVNEQFF.

The CDR3 protein is CASSLQVTEGSYNEQFF. The CDR3 DNA sequence: TGTGCCAGCAGCTTACAAGTCACTGAGGGATCCTACAATGAGCAGTTCTTC. The chain carries TRBV7-2 and TRBJ2-1, with a tentative D call TRBD2 (5 bases). Trimming pared 2 bases from V and 1 base from J, leaving 15 bases between. The CDR3 has 17 residues. Germline V CDR1 and CDR2: SGHTA, FQGNSA.